This T cell receptor (beta chain) was obtained from a study of T cell repertoires in cytomegalovirus infection. About this clonotype itself: What it recognizes is unknown. One end of the junction is discordant with germline, which a read error may explain.

Looked up from germline, CDR1 is SNHLY and CDR2 is FYNNEI. The CDR3 covers 12 residues. From the reads, TCRdb called clonotypes with MiXCR, one entry per CDR3 protein. The table lists hundreds of thousands of distinct CDR3 sequences, about 29% of them singletons. This receptor was identified in a human donor in good health (CMV status not recorded). Some clones in this sample may be carry-over from other donors' samples. The sample here was cultured PBMCs, taken from culture after CMV antigen stimulation. This rearrangement joins TRBV2 to TRBJ2-5; D unclear. CDR3 in amino acids: CASGDLQETQYF. The CDR3 region has the DNA TGTGCCAGCGGTGACCTTCAAGAGACCCAGTACTTC. The variable domain in full, completed from reference TRBV2 and TRBJ2-5, reads EPEVTQTPSHQVTQMGQEVILRCVPISNHLYFYWYRQILGQKVEFLVSFYNNEISEKSEIFDDQFSVERPDGSNFTLKIRSTKLEDSAMYFCASGDLQETQYFGPGTRLLVL.